This T cell receptor beta chain was recovered during a study of T cell responses to AZD1222 COVID-19 vaccine. The study, taken as a whole, reports: Just six AZD1222 recipients were seropositive at baseline. Donors, mostly white British, included more females; clonal diversity was possibly underestimated. Repertoire sampling occurred only after the peak T cell response.

Worth noting for this clone: Its specificity is not known.

Method: immunoSEQ multiplex PCR; TCRdb's copy keeps in-frame clones and lacks some. The sample carries around 150,000 clones, 65% to 90% recorded once. This CDR3 has 15 residues. After removal of 7 bases from V and 8 bases from J, the junction contained 14 bases not matched to a gene. Germline V gene lookup returns CDR1 KGHDR and CDR2 SFDVKD. The receptor's source is an adult who received the MenACWY meningococcal vaccine as a control. The genes are TRBV24-1 and TRBJ1-1; TRBD1 matches 8 bases. The material was peripheral blood, obtained 28 days after the second dose of the MenACWY control vaccine. The CDR3 region has the DNA TGTGCCACCAGGACCACCGGGACAGGCGAAGAGGAAGCTTTCTTT. As protein: CATRTTGTGEEEAFF.